This TCR beta chain derives from a study of T cells in localized non-small cell lung cancer (dated by TCRdb to 2018 to 2021). Background on the whole study: Comparing tumors with uninvolved tumor-adjacent lungs, the study looked at the T cell repertoires of 236 patients with early-stage NSCLC. The cohort consisted of 200 to 300 treatment-naive NSCLC patients whose localized lung tumors had been resected. A mean age of around 66 years was recorded for the NSCLC patients, of whom 120 to 150 were male and about a hundred were female. What the study reported, not specific to this receptor: Because multi-region tumor sequencing was not done, intratumor heterogeneity could not be ruled out. Uninvolved tumor-adjacent lung showed the highest T cell clonality, higher than tumor, which suggests more focused antigenic responses in the adjacent lung. Because the study design was exploratory, TCR variables were selected using unadjusted p-values without false-discovery rate correction. Of the top 100 tumor clones, a median of roughly 56 were detected in paired uninvolved adjacent lung; around 27 were also among that lung's top 100. Higher T cell density in blood was associated with longer overall survival, whereas higher clonality in adjacent lung was associated with shorter survival.

At diagnosis, tumor, uninvolved tumor-adjacent lung and peripheral blood were collected and then preserved as a mix of FFPE and fresh-frozen material. For TCR repertoire profiling, blood samples were analyzed in the form of peripheral blood mononuclear cells. The immunoSEQ Assay was used to sequence TCR beta CDR3 regions from DNA. The original methods were these. T cell density was computed as TCR beta template counts normalized to usable DNA estimated by amplifying housekeeping genes. The preseqR package was used to estimate richness by extrapolating to 400,000 templates for PBMC samples and to 120,000 templates for tissue samples. Clonality was defined by subtracting Pielou's evenness from one. To identify tissue-enriched TCRs, differential abundance testing was run on productive amino-acid clonotypes with a minimum total count of 5 and an alpha of 0.1. The Jaccard Index and the Morisita Overlap Index were used to quantify repertoire overlap between compartments. TCR beta CDR3s were clustered by GLIPH together with public tetramer-defined viral CDR3s, and at least three viral sequences plus V-gene enrichment were required for viral motifs. The table comes from immuneACCESS by way of TCRdb, which keeps in-frame sequences with V and J called. Part of the clones is missing from these tables; in studies checked, under half for an unresolved V gene and the rest for unknown reasons. The V and J calls and the clone size are those of that table, but D and trimming were determined from the DNA. The sample includes approximately 34,000 clones, with 93% observed a single time. 7% to 9.5% of the sample lies in the top ten.

In the case of this clone: Its antigen remains undetermined. No base-level quality is on record; no much larger clone is a single base apart.

The sequence was collected from a female donor aged 60 or older with stage I lung adenocarcinoma. The sequencing used peripheral blood, collected before any cancer treatment.

The CDR3 region has the sequence CASSHRQNSPSYNEQFF. The DNA sequence is given as TGTGCCAGCAGTCACCGACAGAATTCACCCTCCTACAATGAGCAGTTCTTC. The chain employs TRBV2 and TRBJ2-1; a weak D assignment points to TRBD1 (5 bases agree). The CDR3, from cysteine to phenylalanine, totals 17 residues. CDR3 DNA only is kept here, 51 bases in frame from base 1. Cut back by 5 bases and 0 bases, the V and J ends lie 17 bases apart. The germline V gene specifies SNHLY as CDR1 and FYNNEI as CDR2.